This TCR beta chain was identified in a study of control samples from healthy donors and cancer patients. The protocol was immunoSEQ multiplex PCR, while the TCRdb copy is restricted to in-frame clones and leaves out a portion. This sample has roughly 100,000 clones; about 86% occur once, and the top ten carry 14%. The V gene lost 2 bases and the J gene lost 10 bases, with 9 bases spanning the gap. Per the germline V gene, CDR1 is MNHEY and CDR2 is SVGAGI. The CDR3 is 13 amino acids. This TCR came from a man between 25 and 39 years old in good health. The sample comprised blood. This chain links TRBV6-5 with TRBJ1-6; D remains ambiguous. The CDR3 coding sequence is TGTGCCAGCAGTTACCAACCACAATCACCCCTCCACTTT. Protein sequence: CASSYQPQSPLHF.